The rows below give T cell receptor beta chains drawn from one sample of a study of T-cell reconstitution after alpha-beta-depleted transplantation in children. TCRdb reprocessed the PCR reads with MiXCR, giving one entry per CDR3 protein. The sample holds around 600,000 distinct CDR3 sequences, 16% seen once. Specimen: PBMCs from the stem cell graft donor, collected from the stem cell graft. The receptor set was obtained from a human donor who donated a stem cell graft to a child with acute myeloid leukemia. Both conserved end residues are part of each CDR3. Each record gives: V gene, D gene, J gene, clone size, CDR3 protein, CDR3 DNA. D genes are given only for firm matches. Part of the rows lack a size; the others show once, few, many or a class for expanded clones.

V: TRBV6-1
D: .
J: TRBJ2-3
size: .
CDR3: CASSEASRVDTQYF
DNA: TGTGCCAGCAGTGAAGCGTCACGGGTAGATACGCAGTATTTT

V: TRBV25-1
D: .
J: TRBJ1-1
size: few
CDR3: CASKDGNTEAFF
DNA: TGTGCCAGCAAGGACGGGAACACTGAAGCTTTCTTT

V: TRBV12-3/TRBV12-4
D: .
J: TRBJ1-5
size: .
CDR3: CASSLAQGTHSNQPQHF
DNA: TGTGCCAGCAGTTTAGCCCAGGGGACTCACAGCAATCAGCCCCAGCATTTT

V: TRBV6-4
D: .
J: TRBJ1-2
size: few
CDR3: CASSETRYYGYTF
DNA: TGTGCCAGCAGTGAGACCCGGTACTATGGCTACACCTTC

V: TRBV29-1
D: TRBD2
J: TRBJ2-1
size: many
CDR3: CSVSSGGFNEQFF
DNA: TGCAGCGTTTCTAGCGGGGGGTTCAATGAGCAGTTCTTC

V: TRBV5-1
D: .
J: TRBJ1-4
size: .
CDR3: CASSWAGGDEKLFF
DNA: TGCGCCAGCAGCTGGGCGGGAGGAGACGAAAAACTGTTTTTT

V: TRBV20-1
D: .
J: TRBJ2-1
size: many
CDR3: CSARQSYNEQFF
DNA: TGCAGTGCTAGACAGTCCTACAATGAGCAGTTCTTC

V: TRBV3-1
D: .
J: TRBJ2-3
size: .
CDR3: CASSHDVGVADTQYF
DNA: TGTGCCAGCAGCCATGACGTGGGAGTCGCAGATACGCAGTATTTT

V: TRBV20-1
D: .
J: TRBJ2-1
size: many
CDR3: CSARDPGLGSAASYNEQFF
DNA: TGCAGTGCTAGAGACCCAGGGCTGGGGTCGGCGGCATCCTACAATGAGCAGTTCTTC

V: TRBV20-1
D: TRBD2
J: TRBJ2-1
size: few
CDR3: CSARGEGIRDNEQFF
DNA: TGCAGTGCTAGAGGGGAGGGGATAAGAGACAATGAGCAGTTCTTC

V: TRBV20-1
D: .
J: TRBJ2-1
size: many
CDR3: CSARGRGTSQSGEQFF
DNA: TGCAGTGCTCGTGGTCGAGGGACATCTCAGTCCGGTGAGCAGTTCTTC

V: TRBV27
D: .
J: TRBJ1-2
size: many
CDR3: CASSLYAGKTYYGYTF
DNA: TGTGCCAGCAGTTTATATGCAGGGAAGACCTACTATGGCTACACCTTC

V: TRBV5-1
D: TRBD1
J: TRBJ1-6
size: many
CDR3: CASTIGGQPNSPLHF
DNA: TGCGCCAGCACCATCGGGGGACAGCCTAATTCACCCCTCCACTTT

V: TRBV4-1
D: .
J: TRBJ1-5
size: .
CDR3: CASSRWGNQPQHF
DNA: TGCGCCAGCTCCAGGTGGGGGAATCAGCCCCAGCATTTT

V: TRBV29-1
D: .
J: TRBJ2-1
size: many
CDR3: CSVDRPVEGLSYNEQFF
DNA: TGCAGCGTTGATCGGCCAGTGGAGGGCCTCTCCTACAATGAGCAGTTCTTC

V: TRBV5-1
D: TRBD1
J: TRBJ1-1
size: .
CDR3: CASSLGDRGEAFF
DNA: TGCGCCAGCAGCTTGGGGGACAGGGGTGAAGCTTTCTTT

V: TRBV7-6
D: TRBD1
J: TRBJ2-4
size: many
CDR3: CASSLGTGGNIQYF
DNA: TGTGCCAGCAGCTTAGGGACAGGGGGGAACATTCAGTACTTC

V: TRBV20-1
D: TRBD2
J: TRBJ2-1
size: .
CDR3: CSADGLADSYNEQFF
DNA: TGCAGTGCTGACGGACTAGCGGATTCCTACAATGAGCAGTTCTTC

V: TRBV20-1
D: .
J: TRBJ1-6
size: many
CDR3: CSAINRVRNSPLHF
DNA: TGCAGTGCGATCAACAGGGTCAGAAATTCACCCCTCCACTTT

V: TRBV29-1
D: .
J: TRBJ2-7
size: few
CDR3: CSVEDRGNREVGEQYF
DNA: TGCAGCGTTGAAGATCGAGGGAACAGGGAAGTTGGCGAGCAGTACTTC

V: TRBV30
D: TRBD1
J: TRBJ1-2
size: .
CDR3: CAWSGTGVVGYTF
DNA: TGTGCCTGGAGTGGGACAGGGGTGGTTGGCTACACCTTC

V: TRBV20-1
D: .
J: TRBJ1-2
size: few
CDR3: CCARDLAQGEYGYTF
DNA: TGCTGTGCTAGAGATCTTGCCCAAGGGGAGTATGGCTACACCTTC

V: TRBV7-8
D: TRBD1
J: TRBJ2-7
size: few
CDR3: CASSSMGQKYYEQYF
DNA: TGTGCCAGCAGCTCAATGGGACAGAAGTACTACGAGCAGTACTTC

V: TRBV20-1
D: .
J: TRBJ2-1
size: many
CDR3: CSARGGTTYNEQFF
DNA: TGCAGTGCTAGAGGAGGGACGACATACAATGAGCAGTTCTTC

V: TRBV7-2
D: .
J: TRBJ1-4
size: .
CDR3: CASSLAGNTNEKLFF
DNA: TGTGCCAGCAGCTTAGCAGGGAACACTAATGAAAAACTGTTTTTT

V: TRBV25-1
D: .
J: TRBJ2-1
size: .
CDR3: CASSVGNNEQFF
DNA: TGTGCCAGCAGTGTCGGAAACAATGAGCAGTTCTTC